The 15 T cell receptor beta chains in this list originate from one sample, sequenced in a study of T-cell reconstitution after alpha-beta-depleted transplantation in children. Notes on the study in general: A year post-transplant, T-cell counts and diversity derived mostly from newly produced T cells.

No antigen has been identified for these receptors. TCRbeta library construction was performed incorporating unique molecular identifiers. One entry per CDR3 protein results from TCRdb running MiXCR on the PCR reads. The sample comprises approximately 300,000 distinct CDR3 sequences, 6.5% to 9% of which are singletons, and approximately 9.1% rests with the top ten. The input for sequencing was peripheral blood, taken 360 days after TCRalphabeta/CD19-depleted stem cell transplant. Source of these receptors: a female patient between 2 and 15 years old who had a stem cell transplant for Fanconi anemia, so the T cells may come from the graft donor.

The gene calls are TRBV7-3 and TRBJ1-6, with D perhaps matching TRBD1 (6 bases). The germline V gene encodes CDR1 SGHTA and CDR2 FQGTGA. With 4 bases removed from V and 8 bases from J, the gap between germline ends came to 15 bases. The CDR3 runs to 15 residues. This CDR3 is CASSSSGGRYSPLHF. The CDR3 bases are TGTGCCAGCAGCTCCTCCGGGGGGCGTTATTCACCCCTCCACTTT.

Concerning this clonotype itself: Being one base from a much bigger clone, this may be a read error. V usage is TRBV28 and J usage is TRBJ2-7; D is unresolved. Germline V gene sequence: CDR1 MDHEN, CDR2 SYDVKM. The CDR3 totals 11 residues. Trimming removed 3 bases at V and 8 bases at J, with 8 bases between. The CDR3 protein is CASSFGYKQYV. Written as DNA, the CDR3 is TGTGCCAGCAGTTTTGGTTACAAGCAGTACGTC.

This clonotype was seen more than once but under ten times. V usage is TRBV20-1 and J usage is TRBJ2-1, with 9 bases fitting TRBD2. The CDR3 sequence is 16 residues long. V was clipped by 0 bases and J by 5 bases; unmatched bases: 8. Germline CDR1 reads DFQATT; CDR2 reads SNEGSKA (reference sequence). CDR3 coding DNA: TGCAGTGCTAGAGATACAGGACTAGCGACCCACAATGAGCAGTTCTTC. This encodes CSARDTGLATHNEQFF.

This clonotype was seen only a few times. The CDR3 ends on some other residue instead of the conserved phenylalanine or tryptophan, so this is likely a read error. The DNA is left out, because the CDR3 cannot be placed on it with certainty; the CDR3 is given as TCRdb lists it. The J gene is TRBJ2-1, the V gene TRBV3-1. Germline CDR1 and CDR2: LGHDT and YNNKEL (reference sequence). The CDR3 adds up to 8 amino acids, both ends counted. This CDR3 is CASSQDLL.

This clonotype was counted ten times or more. The chain joins TRBV29-1 to TRBJ1-1; D gene unclear. Germline-derived CDR1 and CDR2 are SQVTM and ANQGSEA. The CDR3 extends over 13 amino acids. The germline V and J ends were trimmed by 5 bases and 0 bases, with 10 bases remaining between them. CDR3 in amino acids: CSVLKPMNTEAFF. The CDR3 bases are TGCAGCGTTCTCAAACCCATGAACACTGAAGCTTTCTTT.

J is TRBJ2-1 and V is TRBV28; D unresolved. Per germline, CDR1 MDHEN and CDR2 SYDVKM. This CDR3 region has 11 residues. The V end was cut by 7 bases, the J end by 10 bases, with 11 bases between. The CDR3, as DNA: TGTGCCAGCATTACGGGTATCGAGCAGTTCTTC. Amino acid sequence: CASITGIEQFF.

The CDR3 region is CASSLEFSQPQHF. The CDR3, as DNA: TGTGCCAGCAGCTTAGAGTTTAGTCAGCCCCAGCATTTT. This chain joins TRBV7-2 and TRBJ1-5; D ambiguous. V shed 1 base and J shed 6 bases, with 7 bases lying between them. The germline V gene encodes CDR1 SGHTA and CDR2 FQGNSA. CDR3 size: 13 residues.

V usage is TRBV20-1 and J usage is TRBJ1-2, with D unresolved. Germline V lookup: CDR1 DFQATT, CDR2 SNEGSKA (reference sequence). Trimming left V 3 bases short and J 4 bases short, with 21 bases between. The CDR3 has 16 residues. CDR3 protein: CSASPQPFSSIYGYTF. In nucleotides, the CDR3 is TGCAGTGCTAGCCCACAGCCGTTTTCAAGTATCTATGGCTACACCTTC.

This clonotype was seen only a few times. The J gene is TRBJ1-4, the V gene TRBV6-5; a possible D gene is TRBD1 (5 bases). The V gene lost 2 bases and the J gene lost 6 bases, with 10 bases spanning the gap. This CDR3 has 14 residues. CDR1 and CDR2 (germline): MNHEY, SVGAGI. DNA of the CDR3: TGTGCCAGCAGTTACAATGGAGGGGATGAAAAACTGTTTTTT. Translation gives CASSYNGGDEKLFF.

The chain links TRBV7-9 to TRBJ1-1; D is unresolved. There are 15 residues in the CDR3. Germline CDR1 SEHNR, CDR2 FQNEAQ (reference sequence). Trimming shortened V by 0 bases and J by 4 bases, and 12 bases separated the two germline ends. The CDR3 spells CASSLAGPRSTEAFF. In nucleotides, the CDR3 is TGTGCCAGCAGCTTAGCTGGCCCTAGGAGCACTGAAGCTTTCTTT.

Many counts were recorded for this clonotype. V and J are TRBV5-1 and TRBJ2-7; 7 nucleotides line up with TRBD1. V gave up 4 bases and J gave up 2 bases; unmatched junction bases: 9. Germline CDR1 SGHRS, CDR2 YFSETQ. CDR3 length: 15 amino acids. CDR3 region: CASSLGRGNTYEQYF. The CDR3 DNA reads TGCGCCAGCAGCCTCGGCAGGGGGAACACCTACGAGCAGTACTTC.

This clonotype has a single count. The gene calls are TRBV7-3 and TRBJ2-1; 14 bases match TRBD2. Trimming cost V 0 bases and J 8 bases; bases outside gene matches: 6. CDR3 length: 17 amino acids. Germline V gene data show CDR1 as SGHTA and CDR2 as FQGTGA. The CDR3 region has the DNA TGTGCCAGCAGCTTAACTAGGACTAGCGGGGGGCTACATGAGCAGTTCTTC. It specifies CASSLTRTSGGLHEQFF.

There are many counts of this clonotype. This sequence joins TRBV9 and TRBJ2-1; D possibly corresponds to TRBD2 (5 bases). The CDR3 has 15 residues. CDR1 is SGDLS and CDR2 is YYNGEE in the germline V gene. The V end was cut by 3 bases, the J end by 0 bases, with 10 bases between. The CDR3 is CASSASGSSYNEQFF. The CDR3, as DNA: TGTGCCAGCAGCGCCAGCGGCAGCTCCTACAATGAGCAGTTCTTC. Full variable domain (rest looked up from reference TRBV9 and TRBJ2-1): DSGVTQTPKHLITATGQRVTLRCSPRSGDLSVYWYQQSLDQGLQFLIQYYNGEERAKGNILERFSAQQFPDLHSELNLSSLELGDSALYFCASSASGSSYNEQFFGPGTRLTVL.

The chain combines TRBV11-2 with TRBJ2-3, with D possibly being TRBD2 (6 bases). Looked up from germline, CDR1 is SGHAT and CDR2 is FQNNGV. The V end lost 4 bases, the J end lost 2 bases, and 13 bases lay between the germline ends. CDR3 length: 15 amino acids. The CDR3 nucleotides are TGTGCCAGCAGCTCCGGGAGATTCTCCACAGATACGCAGTATTTT. Translating gives CASSSGRFSTDTQYF.

The table lists this clonotype with many counts. V is TRBV12-3 or TRBV12-4 and J is TRBJ2-7; TRBD2 agrees at 7 bases. The CDR3 length is 15 residues. After removal of 3 bases from V and 10 bases from J, the junction contained 15 bases not matched to a gene. The CDR3 spells CASSFQAGTGLGQYF. CDR3 in DNA: TGTGCCAGCAGTTTCCAAGCGGGAACGGGTTTGGGACAGTACTTC.